These 16 T cell receptor beta chains came from one sample sequenced in a study of cytomegalovirus exposure and HLA in healthy donors (TCRdb year 2017). The library was produced with the immunoSEQ multiplex PCR assay. For the multiplex PCR, a mixture combining 60 forward primers for TCR Vbeta segments and 13 reverse primers for TCR Jbeta segments was used. TCRdb carries this immuneACCESS record with in-frame sequences only. Its versions omit some clonotypes, under half of them owing to an unresolved V gene in the studies checked, with the rest unexplained. The sample table lists some 92,000 clones, roughly three quarters of them with a count of one. 2.7% of the sample lies in the top ten. Sequencing was performed on PBMCs. These TCRs come from a man aged 30 to 39 in good health and CMV-seronegative.

This clone was picked up one time. The chain couples TRBV7-2 to TRBJ1-5, with 7 bases matching TRBD1. The V and J ends lost 9 bases and 2 bases, in that order; junction bases with no gene match: 10. The CDR3 contains 15 residues. CDR1 is SGHTA and CDR2 is FQGNSA in the germline V gene. CDR3 protein: CASDQGDGGNQPQHF. As DNA, the CDR3 is TGTGCCAGTGATCAGGGGGACGGTGGCAATCAGCCCCAGCATTTT.

This clone showed up just once. This chain links TRBV9 with TRBJ1-1, with D perhaps TRBD1 (5 bases). Germline CDR1 and CDR2: SGDLS and YYNGEE. V lost 5 bases and J lost 4, with 12 bases in between. This CDR3 has 13 amino acids. CDR3 nucleotide sequence: TGTGCCAGCAGTGTTGGAGGGGCCACTGAAGCTTTCTTT. Protein sequence: CASSVGGATEAFF.

The chain is built from TRBV19 and TRBJ1-4, with 8 bases lining up with TRBD1. Germline V CDR1 and CDR2: LNHDA, SQIVND (reference sequence). The J segment lost 0 bases and the V segment lost 6 bases, leaving 3 bases of the junction unmatched. The CDR3 covers 15 residues. The CDR3 DNA is TGTGCCAGTAGAGAACAGGGGGCAACTAATGAAAAACTGTTTTTT. Encoded protein: CASREQGATNEKLFF. Looking up the rest from reference TRBV19 and TRBJ1-4 gives the full variable domain: DGGITQSPKYLFRKEGQNVTLSCEQNLNHDAMYWYRQDPGQGLRLIYYSQIVNDFQKGDIAEGYSVSREKKESFPLTVTSAQKNPTAFYLCASREQGATNEKLFFGSGTQLSVL.

The chain couples TRBV7-8 to TRBJ2-7, with 7 bases aligning to TRBD2. Germline CDR1 reads SGHVS; CDR2 reads FQNEAQ. J lost 0 bases, V lost 4 bases, and 6 bases had no gene match. The CDR3 loop spans 15 amino acids. CDR3 protein: CASSSRAGISYEQYF. In DNA, the CDR3 is TGTGCCAGCAGCTCCAGAGCGGGGATCTCCTACGAGCAGTACTTC.

In its sample, this clone was seen a few times. The CDR3 region has the DNA TGTGCCAGCAGTTCTATCGTCCAGGGCTTCCACGAGCAGTACTTC. Its translation is CASSSIVQGFHEQYF. The chain recombines TRBV27 with TRBJ2-7; D may be TRBD1 (5 bases). This CDR3 has 15 residues. The germline CDR1 and CDR2 sequences are MNHEY and SMNVEV (reference sequence). Trimming cost V 4 bases and J 5 bases, with 18 bases left between them.

The chain recombines TRBV5-4 with TRBJ2-2; D is unresolved. With 2 bases removed from V and 1 base from J, the gap between germline ends came to 9 bases. Germline CDR1 SGHNT, CDR2 YYREEE (reference sequence). This CDR3 region has 15 residues. CDR3: CASSFDPGNTGELFF. CDR3 bases: TGTGCCAGCAGCTTCGACCCAGGGAACACCGGGGAGCTGTTTTTT.

V is TRBV6-1 and J is TRBJ2-2; maybe TRBD2 (5 bases). Germline CDR1 reads MNHNS; CDR2 reads SASEGT. V was shortened by 4 bases and J by 6 bases, with 12 bases between the two germline ends. The CDR3 is 14 residues long. The CDR3 sequence is CASSARPGAGELFF. CDR3 coding DNA: TGTGCCAGCAGTGCTCGACCCGGGGCCGGGGAGCTGTTTTTT.

The chain carries TRBV4-3 and TRBJ2-2; 8 bases agree with TRBD1. The CDR3 runs to 15 residues. CDR1 is LGHNA and CDR2 is YSLEER in the germline V gene. V was pared by 4 bases and J by 6 bases, with 7 bases of the junction left unmatched. The CDR3 loop reads CASSPGTGSPGELFF. The CDR3 region has the DNA TGCGCCAGCAGCCCAGGGACAGGTAGCCCCGGGGAGCTGTTTTTT.

The chain couples TRBV14 to TRBJ1-2, with D perhaps TRBD1 (5 bases). CDR1 SGHDN and CDR2 FVKESK come from the germline V gene. The CDR3 sequence is 15 residues long. Between the trimmed V and J ends, which lost 0 bases and 8 bases, there was a span of 16 bases. The CDR3 here is CASSQDYGTFTGYTF. The CDR3 DNA is TGTGCCAGCAGCCAAGACTACGGGACTTTTACCGGCTACACCTTC.

The chain joins TRBV5-1 to TRBJ1-1; TRBD1 aligns across 12 bases. J gave up 5 bases and V 0 bases, and 5 bases lay outside the gene matches. CDR1 and CDR2 (germline): SGHRS, YFSETQ. The CDR3 extends over 16 amino acids. CDR3 protein: CASSLAGQGARTEAFF. The CDR3 region has the DNA TGCGCCAGCAGCTTGGCGGGACAGGGGGCGCGTACTGAAGCTTTCTTT.

This clone was seen a few times. The rearrangement joins TRBV6-6 to TRBJ1-1, with 11 bases matching TRBD1. Looked up from germline, CDR1 is MNHNY and CDR2 is SVGAGI (reference sequence). With V trimmed by 4 bases and J by 2 bases, 0 bases remained unmatched. This CDR3 has 14 amino acids. In nucleotides, the CDR3 is TGTGCCAGCAGTTGGACAGGGGGCAACACTGAAGCTTTCTTT. Residues: CASSWTGGNTEAFF.

The chain combines TRBV27 with TRBJ1-3, with D unresolved. The CDR3 sequence is 13 residues long. From germline, CDR1 is MNHEY and CDR2 SMNVEV (reference sequence). The V and J ends lost 5 bases and 1 base respectively, with 6 bases between them. The CDR3 DNA is TGTGCCAGCAGTCCCAGTTCTGGAAACACCATATATTTT. This codes for CASSPSSGNTIYF.

The rearrangement uses TRBV2 and TRBJ1-5, with D possibly matching TRBD1 (5 bases). CDR1 is SNHLY, CDR2 FYNNEI, per germline. The V gene lost 2 bases and the J gene lost 3 bases, with 20 bases spanning the gap. The CDR3 length is 18 residues. The chain's CDR3 is CASSEIPGAGPYNQPQHF. The CDR3 nucleotides read TGTGCCAGCAGTGAAATCCCTGGGGCGGGGCCTTACAATCAGCCCCAGCATTTT.

The chain carries TRBV7-8 and TRBJ2-7, with D possibly TRBD1 on 5 matching bases. Trimming stripped 5 bases from V and 3 bases from J, with 14 bases between. CDR3 size: 14 residues. Looked up from germline, CDR1 is SGHVS and CDR2 is FQNEAQ. Here the CDR3 reads CASSPKGPFYEQYF. The CDR3 bases are TGTGCCAGCAGCCCAAAGGGGCCCTTCTACGAGCAGTACTTC. The whole variable domain, filled in from reference TRBV7-8 and TRBJ2-7, reads GAGVSQSPRYKVAKRGQDVALRCDPISGHVSLFWYQQALGQGPEFLTYFQNEAQLDKSGLPSDRFFAERPEGSVSTLKIQRTQQEDSAVYLCASSPKGPFYEQYFGPGTRLTVT.

J is TRBJ1-4 and V is TRBV25-1, with a weak D call TRBD1 (6 bases). Germline loops: CDR1 MGHDK, CDR2 SYGVNS. The CDR3 runs 15 residues. V was pared by 1 base and J by 8 bases, with 14 bases between. The CDR3 spells CASSEWGTTGEKLFF. The CDR3, as DNA: TGTGCCAGCAGTGAATGGGGGACAACAGGGGAAAAACTGTTTTTT. Full variable domain (remainder filled in from reference TRBV25-1 and TRBJ1-4): EADIYQTPRYLVIGTGKKITLECSQTMGHDKMYWYQQDPGMELHLIHYSYGVNSTEKGDLSSESTVSRIRTEHFPLTLESARPSHTSQYLCASSEWGTTGEKLFFGSGTQLSVL.

This rearrangement joins TRBV19 to TRBJ1-5; 7 nucleotides line up with TRBD1. Trimming at V came to 4 bases and at J to 0 bases, leaving 9 bases not matched to a gene. There are 17 residues in the CDR3. Per germline, CDR1 LNHDA and CDR2 SQIVND (reference sequence). The CDR3 bases are TGTGCCAGTAGTAAAAAAGTTGGGACAGTTAGCAATCAGCCCCAGCATTTT. This sequence encodes CASSKKVGTVSNQPQHF.